The rows below give T cell receptor beta chains drawn from one sample of a study of blood T cell repertoires in COVID-19. Clones were read by immunoSEQ multiplex PCR, and TCRdb kept only the in-frame ones, dropping some. The table records about 670,000 clones, 75% to 90% of them present only once. The sample was peripheral blood. Receptor source: a woman aged 18-29 years with acute or convalescent COVID-19. Each CDR3 is given with its conserved first and last residue. D genes are given only for firm matches. Clone size, where shown, is once, few, many, or a class for clones that have expanded.

D	size	V	J	CDR3	DNA
TRBD1	.	TRBV18	TRBJ1-4	CASSIGQVEKLFF	TGTGCCAGCTCGATCGGACAGGTTGAAAAACTGTTTTTT
TRBD1	few	TRBV7-9	TRBJ2-7	CASSLAGTATYEQYF	TGTGCCAGCAGCTTAGCAGGGACAGCGACCTACGAGCAGTACTTC
.	.	TRBV21-1	TRBJ1-4	CASSYSRAGEKLFF	TGTGCCAGCAGCTACAGTAGGGCGGGCGAAAAACTGTTTTTT
.	.	TRBV9	TRBJ2-7	CASSVDGGDSYEQYF	TGTGCCAGCAGCGTAGACGGGGGTGACTCCTACGAGCAGTACTTC
.	.	TRBV5-1	TRBJ2-1	CASSAGTQYNEQFF	TGCGCCAGCAGCGCCGGGACACAATACAATGAGCAGTTCTTC
.	.	TRBV28	TRBJ2-7	CASSFEGEQYF	TGTGCCAGCAGTTTCGAGGGAGAGCAGTACTTC
.	.	TRBV27	TRBJ2-1	CASSPGGLYNEQFF	TGTGCCAGCAGTCCAGGGGGGCTCTACAATGAGCAGTTCTTC
TRBD1	.	TRBV5-1	TRBJ1-1	CASSSGQGGKGNTEAFF	TGCGCCAGCAGCTCCGGACAGGGGGGGAAAGGGAACACTGAAGCTTTCTTT
.	.	TRBV18	TRBJ2-1	CASSYRESSYNEQFF	TGTGCCAGCTCATATAGGGAGAGCTCCTACAATGAGCAGTTCTTC
TRBD1	.	TRBV4-3	TRBJ1-6	CASSPRQGHSPLHF	TGCGCCAGCAGCCCTCGACAGGGGCATTCACCCCTCCACTTT
.	few	TRBV7-3	TRBJ2-1	CASSFVGGAGYNEQFF	TGTGCCAGCAGCTTTGTAGGCGGGGCAGGCTACAATGAGCAGTTCTTC
.	.	TRBV12-3/TRBV12-4	TRBJ1-4	CASIGQTNEKLFF	TGTGCCAGCATTGGACAGACTAATGAAAAACTGTTTTTT
.	once	TRBV5-4	TRBJ1-3	CASSLNQGSGNTIYF	TGTGCCAGCAGCTTGAACCAGGGGTCTGGAAACACCATATATTTT
.	.	TRBV7-6	TRBJ1-5	CASSPRTGEPQHF	TGTGCCAGCAGCCCGCGGACTGGCGAGCCCCAGCATTTT
TRBD1	.	TRBV3-1/TRBV3-2	TRBJ1-2	CASSPNRRDRGPVGDYGYTF	TGTGCCAGCAGCCCGAACCGCCGGGACAGGGGCCCTGTAGGGGACTATGGCTACACCTTC
TRBD1	.	TRBV10-1	TRBJ2-3	CASRGTGHADTQYF	TGCGCCAGCAGAGGGACAGGTCATGCAGATACGCAGTATTTT
.	.	TRBV9	TRBJ2-2	CASSVQGLNTGELFF	TGTGCCAGCAGCGTACAGGGTCTAAACACCGGGGAGCTGTTTTTT
TRBD1	once	TRBV27	TRBJ1-4	CASSFRTPGILGTVNEKLFF	TGTGCCAGCAGTTTTCGAACCCCAGGGATTCTCGGGACAGTAAATGAAAAACTGTTTTTT
.	.	TRBV24-1	TRBJ2-2	CATSDLAGTGELFF	TGTGCCACCAGTGATTTAGCCGGCACCGGGGAGCTGTTTTTT
.	.	TRBV6-5	TRBJ1-6	CASTKGNRDTSPLHF	TGTGCCAGCACCAAGGGGAACAGGGATACTTCACCCCTCCACTTT
TRBD1	.	TRBV5-1	TRBJ1-2	CASSLRTGEGGYTF	TGCGCCAGCAGCCTCCGGACAGGGGAAGGTGGCTACACCTTC
TRBD2	.	TRBV7-9	TRBJ2-2	CASSGLAGVTGELFF	TGTGCCAGCAGCGGGCTAGCGGGGGTGACCGGGGAGCTGTTTTTT
.	.	TRBV29-1	TRBJ2-7	CSVLWGGDAYEQYF	TGCAGCGTTCTATGGGGGGGCGACGCCTACGAGCAGTACTTC
TRBD1	.	TRBV19	TRBJ1-2	CASSIGTGPYGYTF	TGTGCCAGTAGTATCGGGACAGGCCCTTATGGCTACACCTTC
.	.	TRBV14	TRBJ2-2	CASSPGIVAGELFF	TGTGCCAGCAGCCCAGGGATAGTGGCTGGGGAGCTGTTTTTT
TRBD2	.	TRBV2	TRBJ2-2	CASRVGLAGRWELFF	TGTGCCAGCAGAGTCGGACTAGCAGGTCGATGGGAGCTGTTTTTT
.	once	TRBV14	TRBJ2-7	CASSQDYRGYEQYF	TGTGCCAGCAGCCAAGATTATCGAGGCTACGAGCAGTACTTC
.	.	TRBV7-6	TRBJ2-1	CASSLATGTYNEQFF	TGTGCCAGCTCCCTAGCGACGGGGACCTACAATGAGCAGTTCTTC
.	.	TRBV21-1	TRBJ1-2	CASSDRDRDDRNFYGYTF	TGTGCCAGCAGCGACCGGGACAGGGATGATCGTAATTTCTATGGCTACACCTTC
TRBD1	.	TRBV19	TRBJ1-2	CASNPTGGPGGYTF	TGTGCCAGTAATCCGACAGGGGGCCCAGGTGGCTACACCTTC
TRBD2	.	TRBV9	TRBJ2-3	CASSFLAGAHEDTQYF	TGTGCCAGCAGCTTCCTAGCGGGGGCCCACGAAGATACGCAGTATTTT
.	.	TRBV29-1	TRBJ2-7	CSVVWTVSYEQYF	TGCAGCGTTGTTTGGACAGTCTCCTACGAGCAGTACTTC
TRBD1	once	TRBV4-2	TRBJ1-2	CASSQEQGANYGYTF	TGTGCCAGCAGCCAGGAGCAGGGGGCGAACTATGGCTACACCTTC
.	once	TRBV2	TRBJ1-4	CASSDRDTYEKLFF	TGTGCCAGCAGTGATAGGGACACCTACGAAAAACTGTTTTTT
TRBD1	once	TRBV7-2	TRBJ1-5	CASSQGGRENQPQHF	TGTGCCAGCAGCCAGGGGGGCCGGGAAAATCAGCCCCAGCATTTT
.	.	TRBV5-8	TRBJ1-5	CASSLGFSTNQPQHF	TGTGCCAGCAGCTTGGGTTTTAGTACCAATCAGCCCCAGCATTTT
.	few	TRBV6-4	TRBJ2-3	CASSGTPGTTDTQYF	TGTGCCAGCAGTGGGACGCCGGGGACTACAGATACGCAGTATTTT
TRBD2	.	TRBV15	TRBJ2-5	CATRRGLAGGRGETQYF	TGTGCCACCAGGAGGGGACTAGCGGGGGGGCGAGGTGAGACCCAGTACTTC
.	.	TRBV4-3	TRBJ1-4	CASSQEIYPSSEKLFF	TGCGCCAGCAGCCAAGAGATCTATCCAAGTAGTGAAAAACTGTTTTTT
.	.	TRBV3-1/TRBV3-2	TRBJ1-2	CASSQARGWKGYTF	TGTGCCAGCAGCCAAGCCAGGGGCTGGAAAGGCTACACCTTC
.	.	TRBV30	TRBJ1-6	CAWSVREVGVHNSPLHF	TGTGCCTGGAGTGTACGGGAGGTGGGGGTGCACAATTCACCCCTCCACTTT
TRBD1	.	TRBV9	TRBJ2-7	CASSPRDRTYEQYF	TGTGCCAGCAGCCCCCGGGACAGGACCTACGAGCAGTACTTC
.	.	TRBV6-2/TRBV6-3	TRBJ1-1	CASSYLQRDTEAFF	TGTGCCAGCAGTTACCTTCAAAGAGACACTGAAGCTTTCTTT
TRBD1	.	TRBV11-1	TRBJ2-7	CASSRTGDTYEQYF	TGTGCCAGCAGCCGGACAGGCGATACCTACGAGCAGTACTTC
.	once	TRBV5-6	TRBJ1-2	CASSTDLVNYGYTF	TGTGCCAGCAGCACCGATTTAGTGAACTATGGCTACACCTTC